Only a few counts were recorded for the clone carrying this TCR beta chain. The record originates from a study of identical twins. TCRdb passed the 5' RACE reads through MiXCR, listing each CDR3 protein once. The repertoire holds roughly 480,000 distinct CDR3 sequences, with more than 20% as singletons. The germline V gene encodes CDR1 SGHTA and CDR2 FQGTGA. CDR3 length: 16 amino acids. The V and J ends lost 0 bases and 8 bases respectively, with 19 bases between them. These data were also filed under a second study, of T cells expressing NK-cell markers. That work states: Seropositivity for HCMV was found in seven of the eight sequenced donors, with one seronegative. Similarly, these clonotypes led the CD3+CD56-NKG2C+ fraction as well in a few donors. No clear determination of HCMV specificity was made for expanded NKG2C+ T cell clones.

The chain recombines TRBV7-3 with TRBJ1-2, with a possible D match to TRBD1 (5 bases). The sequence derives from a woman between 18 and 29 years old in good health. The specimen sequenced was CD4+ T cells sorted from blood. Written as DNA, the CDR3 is TGTGCCAGCAGCTTAACCCCCCGTACAGGTCCTGGGGGCTACACCTTC. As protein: CASSLTPRTGPGGYTF.